A selection of T cell receptor beta chains follows, all from one sample in a study of long-term antiretroviral therapy in people with HIV. Only in-frame clones appear in the TCRdb table, and some are missing; sequencing was by immunoSEQ multiplex PCR. The sample consists of around 25,000 clones, about 88% of them appearing once. The specimen comprised unsorted PBMCs, sampled 1.9 years after starting antiretroviral therapy. Every receptor here comes from a woman aged 25 to 39 with HIV. Each CDR3 is given with its conserved first and last residue. D genes are given only for firm matches. Size is stated for part of the rows, as once, few or many counts, or as a class when the clone is expanded.

d_call clone_size j_call v_call cdr3_aa cdr3_nt
- - TRBJ1-2 TRBV6-5 CASSSLRLTNYGYTF TGTGCCAGCAGTTCCTTGAGGCTAACTAACTATGGCTACACCTTC
TRBD1 - TRBJ1-1 TRBV19 CASRKDRGLAAEAFF TGTGCCAGTAGGAAGGACAGGGGGCTAGCGGCTGAAGCTTTCTTT
TRBD1 once TRBJ2-1 TRBV5-1 CASGTGGNNEQFF TGCGCCAGCGGGACAGGGGGAAACAATGAGCAGTTCTTC
TRBD1 - TRBJ2-2 TRBV2 CASSERQGASTGELFF TGTGCCAGCAGTGAAAGACAGGGGGCGAGCACCGGGGAGCTGTTTTTT
TRBD1 - TRBJ2-3 TRBV27 CASSLGTGKDTQYF TGTGCCAGCAGTTTAGGGACAGGGAAAGATACGCAGTATTTT
- - TRBJ1-6 TRBV4-1 CASSQTPFTYNSPLHF TGCGCCAGCAGCCAAACCCCGTTCACCTATAATTCACCCCTCCACTTT
- - TRBJ1-2 TRBV2 CASSERVRVGYTF TGTGCCAGCAGTGAACGGGTGCGGGTCGGCTACACCTTC
- - TRBJ2-7 TRBV27 CASSFTGFEQYF TGTGCCAGCAGTTTTACAGGGTTCGAGCAGTACTTC
TRBD2 - TRBJ2-7 TRBV5-4 CASSSGTSGGYEQYF TGTGCCAGCAGCTCTGGGACTAGCGGGGGGTACGAGCAGTACTTC
- - TRBJ2-2 TRBV7-8 CASSSRGQKNTGELFF TGTGCCAGCAGCTCACGTGGACAGAAGAACACCGGGGAGCTGTTTTTT
- - TRBJ1-4 TRBV5-5 CASSLEWVSIGEKLFF TGTGCCAGCAGCTTGGAGTGGGTCAGTATTGGTGAAAAACTGTTTTTT
TRBD1 - TRBJ1-6 TRBV5-6 CASSLAGTVNSPLHF TGTGCCAGCAGCTTGGCCGGGACAGTCAATTCACCCCTCCACTTT
TRBD1 - TRBJ1-2 TRBV9 CASSARQGQSYGYTF TGTGCCAGCAGCGCCCGACAGGGACAGTCTTATGGCTACACCTTC
- - TRBJ1-3 TRBV18 CASSPPGIRSGNTIYF TGTGCCAGCTCACCACCTGGCATCCGCTCTGGAAACACCATATATTTT
- once TRBJ2-7 TRBV6-6 CASKPGTYEQYF TGTGCCAGCAAACCGGGCACCTACGAGCAGTACTTC
- - TRBJ2-5 TRBV11-3 CASSLDQETQYF TGTGCCAGCAGCTTAGATCAAGAGACCCAGTACTTC
- - TRBJ1-2 TRBV9 CASSVALTANYGYTF TGTGCCAGCAGCGTAGCCCTGACAGCTAACTATGGCTACACCTTC
- once TRBJ2-2 TRBV7-3 CASSLTAGELFF TGTGCCAGCAGCTTAACCGCCGGGGAGCTGTTTTTT
- - TRBJ2-1 TRBV27 CASGRNSYNEQFF TGTGCCAGCGGAAGAAACTCCTACAATGAGCAGTTCTTC
- - TRBJ2-2 TRBV27 CASIGGPRYTGELFF TGTGCCAGCATCGGGGGACCTAGATACACCGGGGAGCTGTTTTTT
- - TRBJ1-2 TRBV15 CATSPPGEGFYGYTF TGTGCCACCAGCCCCCCGGGCGAGGGCTTCTATGGCTACACCTTC
- few TRBJ1-3 TRBV5-1 CASSSGSSGGNTIYF TGCGCCAGCAGCTCAGGGAGTTCGGGTGGAAACACCATATATTTT
- - TRBJ2-5 TRBV6-6 CASSYLGGGETQYF TGTGCCAGCAGTTACCTCGGCGGCGGAGAGACCCAGTACTTC
TRBD1 - TRBJ2-1 TRBV5-5 CASSLAPGGYNEQFF TGTGCCAGCAGCTTGGCGCCAGGGGGATACAATGAGCAGTTCTTC
TRBD2 - TRBJ2-2 TRBV5-1 CASSAGLAGGPVVTGELFF TGCGCCAGCAGCGCCGGACTAGCGGGGGGGCCTGTTGTCACCGGGGAGCTGTTTTTT
TRBD1 - TRBJ1-1 TRBV6-5 CASSQGQGRLTAFF TGTGCCAGCAGTCAGGGACAGGGACGGCTTACAGCTTTCTTT
TRBD1 - TRBJ1-1 TRBV12-5 CASGLTTGGGEAFF TGTGCTAGTGGCCTAACAACAGGGGGAGGTGAAGCTTTCTTT
- - TRBJ1-2 TRBV7-2 CASASRVNYGYTF TGTGCCAGCGCTTCGAGGGTTAACTATGGCTACACCTTC
- - TRBJ1-2 TRBV6-1 CASSVVAGTYGYTF TGTGCCAGCAGTGTGGTTGCTGGCACCTATGGCTACACCTTC
TRBD1 - TRBJ2-4 TRBV6-1 CASSRQGAQNIQYF TGTGCCAGCAGTCGACAGGGGGCACAAAACATTCAGTACTTC
TRBD1 - TRBJ2-3 TRBV7-9 CASSLSGTVVDTQYF TGTGCCAGCAGCTTATCCGGGACAGTTGTTGATACGCAGTATTTT
TRBD1 - TRBJ1-2 TRBV7-2 CAIDRGFYGYTF TGTGCCATCGACAGGGGATTCTATGGCTACACCTTC
- - TRBJ1-2 TRBV6-6 CASSYTEYNGYTF TGTGCCAGCAGTTACACGGAGTATAACGGCTACACCTTC
TRBD1 - TRBJ1-1 TRBV5-1 CASSIPGTGNTEAFF TGCGCCAGCAGCATACCCGGGACAGGGAACACTGAAGCTTTCTTT
- once TRBJ1-1 TRBV30 CAWSDGRQRTFF TGTGCCTGGAGTGACGGACGTCAGAGAACTTTCTTT
- - TRBJ2-3 TRBV6-1 CASSERAGIPLDTQYF TGTGCCAGCAGTGAAAGGGCGGGGATCCCATTAGATACGCAGTATTTT
- few TRBJ1-1 TRBV14 CASSQRALNTEAFF TGTGCCAGCAGCCAGAGGGCCTTGAACACTGAAGCTTTCTTT
- - TRBJ1-3 TRBV5-6 CASTLGGNTIYF TGTGCCAGCACCTTGGGAGGGAACACCATATATTTT
- - TRBJ2-7 TRBV29-1 CSVEDPRGSKQYF TGCAGCGTTGAAGATCCCAGGGGTAGTAAGCAGTACTTC
TRBD1 - TRBJ2-1 TRBV4-1 CASSQDRTGGWNEQFF TGCGCCAGCAGCCAAGATAGGACAGGGGGCTGGAATGAGCAGTTCTTC
TRBD1 few TRBJ1-2 TRBV6-1 CASTGTGDYGYTF TGTGCCAGCACTGGGACAGGGGACTATGGCTACACCTTC
- - TRBJ1-1 TRBV19 CASSIGNRVGTEAFF TGTGCCAGTAGTATTGGGAATCGGGTGGGCACTGAAGCTTTCTTT
- once TRBJ2-3 TRBV2 CASSGVLSTDTQYF TGTGCCAGCAGTGGTGTACTGAGCACAGATACGCAGTATTTT
TRBD1 - TRBJ2-1 TRBV25-1 CASRDRGSYNEQFF TGTGCCAGCAGAGACAGGGGTTCCTACAATGAGCAGTTCTTC
TRBD1 - TRBJ2-4 TRBV6-1 CASRGTGQAKNIQYF TGTGCCAGCAGGGGGACAGGGCAAGCCAAAAACATTCAGTACTTC